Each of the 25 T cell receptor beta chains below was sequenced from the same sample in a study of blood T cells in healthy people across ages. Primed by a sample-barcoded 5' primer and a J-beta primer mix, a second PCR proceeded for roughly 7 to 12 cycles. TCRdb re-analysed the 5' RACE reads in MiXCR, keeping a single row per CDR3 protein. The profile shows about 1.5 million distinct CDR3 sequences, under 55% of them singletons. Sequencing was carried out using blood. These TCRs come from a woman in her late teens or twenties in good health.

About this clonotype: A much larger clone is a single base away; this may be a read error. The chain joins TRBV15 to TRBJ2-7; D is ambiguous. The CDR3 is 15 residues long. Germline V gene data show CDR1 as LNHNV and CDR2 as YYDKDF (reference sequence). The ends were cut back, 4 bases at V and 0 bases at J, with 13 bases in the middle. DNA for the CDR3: TGTGCCACCAGCATAGAGTACACTGACTCCTACGAGCAGTACTTC. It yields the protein CATSIEYTDSYEQYF.

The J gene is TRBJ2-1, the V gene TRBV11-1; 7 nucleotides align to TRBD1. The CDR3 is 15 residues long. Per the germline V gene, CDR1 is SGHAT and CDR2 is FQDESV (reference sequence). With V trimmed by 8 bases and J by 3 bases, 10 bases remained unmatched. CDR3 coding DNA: TGTGCCAGCGGACGACAGGGATATGACTACAATGAGCAGTTCTTC. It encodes CASGRQGYDYNEQFF.

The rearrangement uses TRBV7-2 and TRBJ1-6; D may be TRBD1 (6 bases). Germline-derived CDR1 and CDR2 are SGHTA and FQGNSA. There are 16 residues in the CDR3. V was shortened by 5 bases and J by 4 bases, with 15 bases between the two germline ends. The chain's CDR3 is CASSRGQYQYNSPLHF. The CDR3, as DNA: TGTGCCAGCAGCCGGGGGCAGTATCAATATAATTCACCCCTCCACTTT.

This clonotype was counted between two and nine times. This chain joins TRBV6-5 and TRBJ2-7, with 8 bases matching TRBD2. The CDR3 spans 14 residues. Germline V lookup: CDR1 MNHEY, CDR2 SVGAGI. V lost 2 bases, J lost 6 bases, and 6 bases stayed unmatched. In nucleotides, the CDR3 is TGTGCCAGCAGTTACACGGGGACTAGTCGCGAGCAGTACTTC. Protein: CASSYTGTSREQYF.

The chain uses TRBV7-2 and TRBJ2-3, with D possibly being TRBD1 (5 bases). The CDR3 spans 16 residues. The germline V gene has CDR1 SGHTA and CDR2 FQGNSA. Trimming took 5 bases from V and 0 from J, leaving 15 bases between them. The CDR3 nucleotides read TGTGCCAGCAGCGTAGACAGAGCCTCTAGCACAGATACGCAGTATTTT. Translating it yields CASSVDRASSTDTQYF.

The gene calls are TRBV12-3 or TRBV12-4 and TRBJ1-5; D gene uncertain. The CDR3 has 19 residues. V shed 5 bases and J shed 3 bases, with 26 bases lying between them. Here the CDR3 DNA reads TGTGCCAGCAGTGAATCTAAAAGGGTGGGAGGGATATACAATCAGCCCCAGCATTTT. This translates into CASSESKRVGGIYNQPQHF.

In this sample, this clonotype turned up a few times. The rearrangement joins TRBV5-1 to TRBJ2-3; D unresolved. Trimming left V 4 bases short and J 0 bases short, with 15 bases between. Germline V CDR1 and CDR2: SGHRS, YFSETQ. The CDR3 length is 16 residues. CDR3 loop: CASSPAGRSSTDTQYF. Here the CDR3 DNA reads TGCGCCAGCAGCCCGGCAGGACGGAGCAGCACAGATACGCAGTATTTT.

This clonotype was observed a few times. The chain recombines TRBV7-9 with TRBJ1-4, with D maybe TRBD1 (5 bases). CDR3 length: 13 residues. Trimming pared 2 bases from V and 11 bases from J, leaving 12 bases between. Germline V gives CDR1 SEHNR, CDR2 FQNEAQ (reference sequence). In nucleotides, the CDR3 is TGTGCCAGCAGCTTACCGGGGACTTTCAAACTGTTTTTT. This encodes CASSLPGTFKLFF.

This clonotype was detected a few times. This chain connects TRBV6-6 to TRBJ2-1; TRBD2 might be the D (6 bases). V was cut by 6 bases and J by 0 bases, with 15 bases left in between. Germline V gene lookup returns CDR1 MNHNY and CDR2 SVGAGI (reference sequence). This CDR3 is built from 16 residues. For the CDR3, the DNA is TGTGCCAGCAGGGCCGGGACTTCCCTCTCCTACAATGAGCAGTTCTTC. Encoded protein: CASRAGTSLSYNEQFF.

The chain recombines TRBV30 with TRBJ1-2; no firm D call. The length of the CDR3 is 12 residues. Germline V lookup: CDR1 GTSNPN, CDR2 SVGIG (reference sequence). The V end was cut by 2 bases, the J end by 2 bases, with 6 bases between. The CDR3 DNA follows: TGTGCCTGGAGTCCCAGGAACTATGGCTACACCTTC. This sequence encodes CAWSPRNYGYTF.

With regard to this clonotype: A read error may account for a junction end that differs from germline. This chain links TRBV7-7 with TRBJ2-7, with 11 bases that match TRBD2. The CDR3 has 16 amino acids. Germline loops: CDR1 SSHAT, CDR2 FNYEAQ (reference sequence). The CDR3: CASSLGQTSGDNEQYF. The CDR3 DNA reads TGTGCTAGCAGCTTAGGGCAGACTAGCGGGGACAATGAGCAGTACTTC.

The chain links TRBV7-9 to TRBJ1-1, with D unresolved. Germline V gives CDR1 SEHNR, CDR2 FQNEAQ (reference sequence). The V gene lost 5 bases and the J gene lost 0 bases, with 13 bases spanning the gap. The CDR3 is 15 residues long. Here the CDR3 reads CASSPGNYMNTEAFF. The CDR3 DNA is TGTGCCAGCAGCCCGGGGAATTATATGAACACTGAAGCTTTCTTT.

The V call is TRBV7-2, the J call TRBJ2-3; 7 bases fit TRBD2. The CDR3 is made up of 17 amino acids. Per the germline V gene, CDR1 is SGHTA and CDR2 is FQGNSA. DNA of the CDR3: TGTGCATTCTCTCCTGGCGGGCTAGCGGAGGGCACAGATACGCAGTATTTT. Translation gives CAFSPGGLAEGTDTQYF.

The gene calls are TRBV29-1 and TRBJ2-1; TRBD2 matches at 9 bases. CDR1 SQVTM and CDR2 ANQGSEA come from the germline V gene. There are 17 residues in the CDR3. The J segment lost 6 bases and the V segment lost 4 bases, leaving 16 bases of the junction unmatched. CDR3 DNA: TGCAGCGTTGCCCCCTTCGTTGTAGCGGGAGTCTTCAATGAGCAGTTCTTC. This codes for CSVAPFVVAGVFNEQFF.

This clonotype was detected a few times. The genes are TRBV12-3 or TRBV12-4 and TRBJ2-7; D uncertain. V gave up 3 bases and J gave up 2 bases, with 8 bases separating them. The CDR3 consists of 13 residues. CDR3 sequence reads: CASSFAETYEQYF. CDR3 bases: TGTGCCAGCAGTTTTGCGGAAACCTACGAGCAGTACTTC.

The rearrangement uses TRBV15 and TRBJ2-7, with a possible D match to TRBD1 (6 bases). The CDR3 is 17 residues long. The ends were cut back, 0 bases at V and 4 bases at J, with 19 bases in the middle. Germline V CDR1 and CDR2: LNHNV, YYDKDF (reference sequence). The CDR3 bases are TGTGCCACCAGCAGAGATACGTGGTCAGGGGTGATTTACGAGCAGTACTTC. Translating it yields CATSRDTWSGVIYEQYF.

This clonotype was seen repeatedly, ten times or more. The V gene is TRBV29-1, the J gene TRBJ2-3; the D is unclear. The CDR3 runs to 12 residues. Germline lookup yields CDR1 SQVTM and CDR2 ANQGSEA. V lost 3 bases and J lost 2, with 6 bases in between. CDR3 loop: CSVDFHTDTQYF. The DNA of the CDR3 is TGCAGCGTTGATTTCCACACAGATACGCAGTATTTT.

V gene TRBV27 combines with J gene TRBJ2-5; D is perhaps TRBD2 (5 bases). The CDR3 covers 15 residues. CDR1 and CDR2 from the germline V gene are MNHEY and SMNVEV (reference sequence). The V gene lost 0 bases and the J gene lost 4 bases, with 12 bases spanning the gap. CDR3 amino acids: CASSLSRRGGETQYF. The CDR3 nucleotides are TGTGCCAGCAGTTTATCGAGAAGAGGAGGAGAGACCCAGTACTTC.

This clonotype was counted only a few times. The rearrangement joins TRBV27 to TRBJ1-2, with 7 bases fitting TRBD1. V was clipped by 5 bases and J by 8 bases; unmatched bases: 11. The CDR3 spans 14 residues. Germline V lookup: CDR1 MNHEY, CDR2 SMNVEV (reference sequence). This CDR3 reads CASSPLDRMGGYTF. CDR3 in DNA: TGTGCCAGCAGTCCCCTGGACAGGATGGGGGGCTACACCTTC.

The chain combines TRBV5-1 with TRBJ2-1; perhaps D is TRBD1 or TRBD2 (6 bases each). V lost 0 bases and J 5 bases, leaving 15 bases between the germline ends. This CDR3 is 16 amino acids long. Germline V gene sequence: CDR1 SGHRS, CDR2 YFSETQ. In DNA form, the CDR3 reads TGCGCCAGCAGCTTGGGGAGGGGGGCCAGAAACAATGAGCAGTTCTTC. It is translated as CASSLGRGARNNEQFF.

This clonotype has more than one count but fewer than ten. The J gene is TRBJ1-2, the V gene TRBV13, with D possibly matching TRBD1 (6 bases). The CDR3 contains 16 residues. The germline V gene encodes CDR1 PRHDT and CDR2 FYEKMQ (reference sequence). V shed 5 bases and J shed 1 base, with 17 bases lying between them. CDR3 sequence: CASSVQGQVHNYGYTF. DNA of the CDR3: TGTGCCAGCAGCGTCCAGGGGCAGGTACATAACTATGGCTACACCTTC.

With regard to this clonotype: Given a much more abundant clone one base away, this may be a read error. The CDR3 coding sequence is TGTGCCAGCAGTTTAGCCCCTGGGCGGGAGGAAGAGACCCAGTACTTC. Its translation is CASSLAPGREEETQYF. The chain combines TRBV12-3 or TRBV12-4 with TRBJ2-5; 8 bases are shared with TRBD2. V lost 0 bases and J lost 3; bases outside the gene matches: 6. The CDR3 consists of 16 residues.

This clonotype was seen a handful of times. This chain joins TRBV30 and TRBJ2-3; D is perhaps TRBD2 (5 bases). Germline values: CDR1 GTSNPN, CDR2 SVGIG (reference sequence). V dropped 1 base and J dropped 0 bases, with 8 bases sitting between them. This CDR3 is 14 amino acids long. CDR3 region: CAWSDGLSTDTQYF. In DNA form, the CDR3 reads TGTGCCTGGAGTGATGGACTGAGCACAGATACGCAGTATTTT.

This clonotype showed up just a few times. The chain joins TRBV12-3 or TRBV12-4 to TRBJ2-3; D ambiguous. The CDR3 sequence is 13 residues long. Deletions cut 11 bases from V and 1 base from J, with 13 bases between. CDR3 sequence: CADGRSRTDTQYF. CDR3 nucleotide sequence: TGTGCCGACGGGCGGTCCCGCACAGATACGCAGTATTTT.

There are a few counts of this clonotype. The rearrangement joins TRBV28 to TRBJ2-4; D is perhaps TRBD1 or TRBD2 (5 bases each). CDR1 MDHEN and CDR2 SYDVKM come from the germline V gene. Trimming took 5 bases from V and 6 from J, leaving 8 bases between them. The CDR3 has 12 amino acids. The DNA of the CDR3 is TGTGCCAGCAGTGACGGGACAAACATTCAGTACTTC. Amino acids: CASSDGTNIQYF.